This T cell receptor (beta chain) was observed in a study of CD49a tissue-resident CD8 T cells in human skin (dated by TCRdb to the late 2010s). About the investigation overall: Tissue-resident memory CD8+ T cell subsets in human skin, defined by CD49a, CD69 and CD103 expression, were examined in the study.

For four or five healthy donors, CD8+ T cells were sorted from blood, dermis and epidermis, and the TCR beta CDR3 regions of these cells were analysed. All TCR-sequenced donors were healthy individuals, and each provided both blood and skin samples. CD8+ T cell populations were isolated by sorting before TCR beta sequencing. The library was obtained by the immunoSEQ multiplex PCR assay. Concerning the study's data processing: TCR V beta family usage frequencies were compared across the sorted blood, dermal and epidermal CD8+ T cell populations. What TCRdb holds here is the immuneACCESS table cut down to in-frame rearrangements. Part of the clones is not present; checked against another copy, under half of the missing clones reflect an unresolved V gene, and the others are unexplained. Clone size and V and J calls were adopted from that table, with D and trimming inferred from the DNA. The sample table contains about 1,500 clones; only one count was recorded for about two thirds of them. The ten most abundant clones make up over 35% of the sample.

As regards this clone: This receptor's antigen is unknown. No clone much larger than this one lies a single base away; base qualities are absent.

The germline V end is reduced by 0 bases and the J end by 2 bases; junction bases left unmatched: 4. The CDR3 runs 15 residues from the cysteine to the phenylalanine. The entry retains the CDR3 DNA only, 45 bases that are in frame from base 1. The germline V gene encodes CDR1 MGHRA and CDR2 YSYEKL. The sequence is built from TRBV4-1 and TRBJ2-7, and 7 bases in between align with TRBD2. The sequencing sample was made of CLA- CD8+ effector memory T cells sorted from blood. The TCR sequence derives from a human donor in good health. CDR3 loop: CASSQELAGAYEQYF. The DNA is TGCGCCAGCAGCCAAGAACTGGCGGGGGCCTACGAGCAGTACTTC.